This T cell receptor beta chain was sequenced for a study of technical replicates of blood from a handful of donors. Germline CDR1 is KGHSH and CDR2 is LQKENI. The CDR3 contains 14 residues. The V gene end was trimmed by 2 bases and the J gene end by 1 base; junction bases not matched to a gene: 0. The table came from immunoSEQ multiplex PCR; TCRdb's copy has only in-frame clones and leaves some out. The sample lists 75,000 to 80,000 clones, approximately 94% occurring once. This clone has just a few counts. The chain couples TRBV18 to TRBJ1-1, with TRBD1 matching 8 bases. The sample consisted of T cells isolated from PBMCs. This clonotype originated in a human donor in good health. The CDR3 bases are TGTGCCAGCTCACCAGGGACAGGGAACACTGAAGCTTTCTTT. This encodes CASSPGTGNTEAFF.